This TCR beta chain was obtained from a study of blood T cell repertoires in COVID-19. Trimming shortened V by 5 bases and J by 0 bases, and 11 bases separated the two germline ends. This CDR3 is built from 15 residues. Germline CDR1 reads LNHDA; CDR2 reads SQIVND (reference sequence). Using immunoSEQ multiplex PCR, the repertoire was profiled, and TCRdb retains in-frame clones only, with some absent. The table records roughly 350,000 clones, around 87% of them present only once. Sequencing was performed on peripheral blood. The source is a woman in her twenties or thirties with COVID-19, enrolled during active disease. J is TRBJ1-3 and V is TRBV19; no firm D call. In DNA form, the CDR3 reads TGTGCCAGTAGTCGCACAGCCCGCTCTGGAAACACCATATATTTT. Residues: CASSRTARSGNTIYF.